The clone carrying this TCR beta chain was found a few times. Its antigen is unknown. The V segment lost 3 bases and the J segment 4 bases; nucleotides outside the gene matches: 5. The CDR3 loop spans 14 amino acids. In germline, CDR1 is LNHDA, CDR2 SQIVND (reference sequence). The data stem from a study of radiotherapy plus CTLA-4 blockade in lung cancer. The study's findings and limits: Radiotherapy was combined with ipilimumab, and tumor-derived TCR clones then expanded in blood.

Clones were read by immunoSEQ multiplex PCR, and TCRdb kept only the in-frame ones, dropping some. This table holds tens of thousands of clones, around 82% found once. Sequencing used peripheral blood, obtained from a patient treated with radiotherapy plus ipilimumab. The chain recombines TRBV19 with TRBJ1-1; 7 bases agree with TRBD1. The sequence came from a human donor with non-small cell lung cancer who had stable disease on radiotherapy plus ipilimumab. The CDR3 region has the DNA TGTGCCAGTAGTATGAGTCGACAGGGCACTGAAGCTTTCTTT. Amino acids: CASSMSRQGTEAFF. The full variable domain, its missing parts supplied by reference TRBV19 and TRBJ1-1, is DGGITQSPKYLFRKEGQNVTLSCEQNLNHDAMYWYRQDPGQGLRLIYYSQIVNDFQKGDIAEGYSVSREKKESFPLTVTSAQKNPTAFYLCASSMSRQGTEAFFGQGTRLTVV.